This T cell receptor (beta chain) was sequenced for a study of T cell responses to AZD1222 COVID-19 vaccine. Findings of the study overall: Breadth and depth of Spike-specific TCRs rose after two AZD1222 doses. Most donors were white British, females outnumbered males, and clonal diversity was possibly underestimated. Reportedly, close to half of spike-specific TCRs are directed against unmutated variant regions. Vaccine-related CD4 TCRs covered spike, predominating at 160-218 and 743-854.

Germline-derived CDR1 and CDR2 are SGDLS and YYNGEE. This CDR3 contains 16 residues. J lost 1 base, V lost 4 bases, and 3 bases had no gene match. Sequencing used immunoSEQ multiplex PCR; TCRdb keeps in-frame clones, though not all of them. The sample consists of about 100,000 clones, 87% of them appearing once. About this clone: Its antigen remains unidentified.

The sequences come from peripheral blood, collected on day 0 of AZD1222 vaccination. This chain links TRBV9 with TRBJ2-3; 13 nucleotides agree with TRBD2. This receptor was obtained from an adult in good health. This chain's CDR3 is CASSLGLAGGTDTQYF. CDR3 DNA sequence: TGTGCCAGCAGCCTTGGACTAGCGGGGGGCACAGATACGCAGTATTTT.